The 15 T cell receptor beta chains presented below share a single source sample, sequenced in a study of blood T cell repertoires in COVID-19. Measured with immunoSEQ multiplex PCR; TCRdb has only the in-frame clones, and not every one. The sample gives tens of thousands of clones, about 83% of which show up once; 29% is in the top ten. Sequenced: peripheral blood. The receptors derive from a woman aged 80 or older with acute or convalescent COVID-19.

The rearrangement joins TRBV3-1 (or the pseudogene TRBV3-2) to TRBJ2-2; no clear D gene. Germline V gene sequence: CDR1 LGHDT, CDR2 YNNKEL (reference sequence). The CDR3 length is 13 residues. Trimming cost V 4 bases and J 4 bases, with 7 bases left between them. CDR3 DNA: TGTGCCAGCAGCCCAGGCCGCACCGGGGAGCTGTTTTTT. Its protein product is CASSPGRTGELFF.

CDR3 DNA: TGTGCCAGCAGTGGAGCGGCAACCACAGATACGCAGTATTTT. Translating gives CASSGAATTDTQYF. V usage is TRBV6-1 and J usage is TRBJ2-3; D is perhaps TRBD2 (5 bases). Germline values: CDR1 MNHNS, CDR2 SASEGT. The CDR3 covers 14 residues. The V end was cut by 4 bases, the J end by 2 bases, with 10 bases between.

This clone has only a few counts. V and J are TRBV7-8 and TRBJ1-5; 8 bases map to TRBD1. The V and J ends lost 4 bases and 2 bases, in that order; junction bases with no gene match: 10. Germline V gene data show CDR1 as SGHVS and CDR2 as FQNEAQ. CDR3 length equals 17 residues. This CDR3 reads CASSSDRTGGGNQPQHF. The CDR3 DNA is TGTGCCAGCAGCTCCGACCGTACAGGGGGAGGCAATCAGCCCCAGCATTTT. Drawing the rest from reference TRBV7-8 and TRBJ1-5, the complete variable domain is GAGVSQSPRYKVAKRGQDVALRCDPISGHVSLFWYQQALGQGPEFLTYFQNEAQLDKSGLPSDRFFAERPEGSVSTLKIQRTQQEDSAVYLCASSSDRTGGGNQPQHFGDGTRLSIL.

This sequence joins TRBV29-1 and TRBJ2-4, with 7 bases matching TRBD2. CDR1 and CDR2 from the germline V gene are SQVTM and ANQGSEA. CDR3 length: 15 residues. J lost 6 bases, V lost 4 bases, and 12 bases had no gene match. The CDR3 protein is CSVASSGGSRNIQYF. CDR3 DNA sequence: TGCAGCGTTGCCTCTTCGGGGGGATCTAGAAACATTCAGTACTTC.

This clone was observed at least ten times. This sequence joins TRBV7-2 and TRBJ2-3; TRBD2 agrees at 9 bases. The V gene end was trimmed by 3 bases and the J gene end by 4 bases; junction bases not matched to a gene: 5. The CDR3 runs 15 residues. Germline V gene data show CDR1 as SGHTA and CDR2 as FQGNSA. The CDR3 coding sequence is TGTGCCAGCAGCTTGACTAGCGGCCCCTCAGATACGCAGTATTTT. This sequence encodes CASSLTSGPSDTQYF.

This chain connects TRBV7-8 to TRBJ2-7; 14 nucleotides match TRBD2. The CDR3 extends over 15 amino acids. V dropped 3 bases and J dropped 6; count of bases not matched to a gene: 4. Germline V gene sequence: CDR1 SGHVS, CDR2 FQNEAQ. CDR3 DNA sequence: TGTGCCAGCAGCTTGACTAGCGGGAGGGTGGGCGAGCAGTACTTC. Amino acid sequence: CASSLTSGRVGEQYF.

Here the CDR3 DNA reads TGTGCCAGCAGTCTCCCCGGGACAGGGGATCAGTACTTC. As protein: CASSLPGTGDQYF. This chain connects TRBV28 to TRBJ2-7, with TRBD1 matching over 10 bases. Germline CDR1 MDHEN, CDR2 SYDVKM. The CDR3 is 13 residues long. The junction had 8 bases not matched to a gene; V was cut back by 5 bases and J by 10 bases.

J is TRBJ2-1 and V is TRBV18; no clear D. V lost 3 bases to trimming and J lost 4 bases, with 10 bases between them. The CDR3 is 14 amino acids. From germline, CDR1 is KGHSH and CDR2 LQKENI. The DNA for the CDR3 is TGTGCCAGCTCACCGACTGGTGGATACAATGAGCAGTTCTTC. This encodes CASSPTGGYNEQFF.

The V call is TRBV3-1 (or the pseudogene TRBV3-2), the J call TRBJ2-2, with TRBD2 matching over 10 bases. The junction had 8 bases not matched to a gene; V was cut back by 7 bases and J by 6 bases. Germline-derived CDR1 and CDR2 are LGHDT and YNNKEL (reference sequence). CDR3 size: 15 residues. CDR3 sequence reads: CASTPSGRGAGELFF. CDR3 nucleotide sequence: TGTGCCAGCACCCCGAGCGGGAGGGGGGCCGGGGAGCTGTTTTTT.

The genes are TRBV20-1 and TRBJ2-5, with TRBD2 as a possible D gene (6 bases). The V gene lost 5 bases and the J gene lost 7 bases, with 14 bases spanning the gap. There are 12 residues in the CDR3. Germline lookup yields CDR1 DFQATT and CDR2 SNEGSKA (reference sequence). CDR3 sequence (DNA): TGCAGTGCTGGTGTTCTGGGGGGGACCCAGTACTTC. The encoded protein is CSAGVLGGTQYF.

V usage is TRBV5-1 and J usage is TRBJ2-3; TRBD2 matches 10 bases. There are 16 residues in the CDR3. The V segment lost 4 bases and the J segment 0 bases; nucleotides outside the gene matches: 5. Germline V lookup: CDR1 SGHRS, CDR2 YFSETQ. CDR3 in DNA: TGCGCCAGCAGCAAGGGGACTAGCGACAGCACAGATACGCAGTATTTT. Amino acids: CASSKGTSDSTDTQYF.

This clone showed up just a few times. The CDR3 loop reads CASSVQQGILSGNTIYF. In DNA form, the CDR3 reads TGTGCCAGCAGCGTCCAACAGGGGATCCTCTCTGGAAACACCATATATTTT. The rearrangement uses TRBV5-5 and TRBJ1-3, with 7 bases lining up with TRBD1. Trimming at V came to 4 bases and at J to 0 bases, leaving 10 bases not matched to a gene. Germline V gene sequence: CDR1 SGHKS, CDR2 YYEKEE (reference sequence). The length of the CDR3 is 17 residues.

CDR3 region: CASSEDVVGGGNEKLFF. DNA for the CDR3: TGCGCCAGCAGCGAGGACGTCGTTGGGGGCGGTAATGAAAAACTGTTTTTT. The gene calls are TRBV5-1 and TRBJ1-4; a weak D match, TRBD1 (6 bases). The V and J ends lost 4 bases and 4 bases respectively, with 20 bases between them. The CDR3 has 17 residues. Germline values: CDR1 SGHRS, CDR2 YFSETQ.

CDR3 protein: CASSQVRTGNTIYF. The CDR3 DNA is TGTGCCAGCAGCCAAGTGAGAACTGGAAACACCATATATTTT. The chain recombines TRBV14 with TRBJ1-3; D unresolved. Deletions cut 1 base from V and 2 bases from J, with 6 bases between. The CDR3 is 14 residues long. From germline, CDR1 is SGHDN and CDR2 FVKESK.

The chain is built from TRBV12-3 or TRBV12-4 and TRBJ2-3, with 9 bases that match TRBD1. V was pared by 9 bases and J by 5 bases, with 6 bases of the junction left unmatched. The CDR3 sequence is 13 residues long. CDR3 DNA: TGTGCCAGTACGGGACAGGGCATAGATACGCAGTATTTT. The encoded protein is CASTGQGIDTQYF.